This T cell receptor (beta chain) originates from a study of cytomegalovirus exposure and HLA in healthy donors. Study conclusions and caveats: Later work associated around 18,000 TCR beta sequences with HLA alleles at 0.05 false discovery rate. A later analysis reportedly identified an Asian-associated ancestry cluster as carrying fewer N-insertions than the approximately 730-donor mean.

With 60 Vbeta and 13 Jbeta primers, the PCR was carried out. The assay was immunoSEQ multiplex PCR, and TCRdb's table has in-frame clones only and misses some. The sample table sets out around 70,000 clones. As for this clone: As yet, its antigen is unknown.

The sample was PBMCs. The sequence was obtained from a female donor in good health and CMV-seropositive.

In DNA, the CDR3 is TGTGCCAGCAGTACCAGACAGGGGGCCGACTATGGCTACACCTTC. Translated: CASSTRQGADYGYTF. The V call is TRBV6-1, the J call TRBJ1-2, with 10 bases identical to TRBD1. CDR3 size: 15 residues. Looked up from germline, CDR1 is MNHNS and CDR2 is SASEGT. V was clipped by 5 bases and J by 3 bases; unmatched bases: 6.